This entry describes one TCR beta chain. The sample comes from a study of T cell changes during pregnancy in multiple sclerosis. Assay used: immunoSEQ multiplex PCR; TCRdb lists only in-frame clones, some missing. The sample lists tens of thousands of clones; just over 90% were seen once. V was pared by 1 base and J by 7 bases, with 6 bases of the junction left unmatched. This CDR3 contains 15 residues. CDR1 is MNHEY and CDR2 is SMNVEV in the germline V gene (reference sequence). The chain joins TRBV27 to TRBJ2-1, with 8 bases fitting TRBD2. The specimen was peripheral blood, collected in the third trimester of pregnancy. The clonotype originates from a female donor with multiple sclerosis, enrolled in a pregnancy study. CDR3 residues: CASSLWLAGANEQFF. In DNA form, the CDR3 reads TGTGCCAGCAGTTTATGGCTAGCGGGCGCAAATGAGCAGTTCTTC.